This T cell receptor beta chain was retrieved from a study of identical twins. This clonotype was counted many times. A universal primer site came from template switching; cDNA carried unique molecular identifiers. TCRdb re-analysed the 5' RACE reads in MiXCR, keeping a single row per CDR3 protein. The sample gives hundreds of thousands of distinct CDR3 sequences, roughly a quarter of which show up once; 2.5% to 3.5% is in the top ten. The CDR3 extends over 13 amino acids. The ends were cut back, 3 bases at V and 7 bases at J, with 10 bases in the middle. These data also formed part of another study, on T cells expressing NK-cell markers. As that report states: What remained unclear was the HCMV specificity of expanded NKG2C+ T cell clones.

The sequence was obtained from a woman younger than 30 in good health. The sample consisted of CD4+ T cells sorted from blood. The chain combines TRBV12-3 or TRBV12-4 with TRBJ1-5; the D gene is possibly TRBD1 (5 bases). CDR3 protein: CASSFAGDQPQHF. In DNA form, the CDR3 reads TGTGCCAGCAGTTTCGCGGGGGACCAGCCCCAGCATTTT.